This TCR beta chain is from a study of memory CD4+ T cells and cytomegalovirus serostatus. Assay: immunoSEQ multiplex PCR; the TCRdb copy retains only in-frame clones and omits some. The table lists tens of thousands of clones, about three quarters of them singletons. In this sample, this clone is medium-sized. The sort gate was single viable CD3+CD4+CD8-CD45RO+ cells for memory CD4+ T cells. Germline CDR1 SQVTM, CDR2 ANQGSEA. V lost 4 bases to trimming and J lost 1 base; unmatched junction nucleotides: 3. The CDR3 has 13 residues. This TCR was recovered from an adult in good health and CMV-seronegative. The sequenced material came from memory CD4+ T cells from blood. The rearrangement joins TRBV29-1 to TRBJ1-1; TRBD1 aligns across 7 bases. The CDR3 spells CSVARDRNTEAFF. The DNA for the CDR3 is TGCAGCGTTGCCCGGGACAGGAACACTGAAGCTTTCTTT.